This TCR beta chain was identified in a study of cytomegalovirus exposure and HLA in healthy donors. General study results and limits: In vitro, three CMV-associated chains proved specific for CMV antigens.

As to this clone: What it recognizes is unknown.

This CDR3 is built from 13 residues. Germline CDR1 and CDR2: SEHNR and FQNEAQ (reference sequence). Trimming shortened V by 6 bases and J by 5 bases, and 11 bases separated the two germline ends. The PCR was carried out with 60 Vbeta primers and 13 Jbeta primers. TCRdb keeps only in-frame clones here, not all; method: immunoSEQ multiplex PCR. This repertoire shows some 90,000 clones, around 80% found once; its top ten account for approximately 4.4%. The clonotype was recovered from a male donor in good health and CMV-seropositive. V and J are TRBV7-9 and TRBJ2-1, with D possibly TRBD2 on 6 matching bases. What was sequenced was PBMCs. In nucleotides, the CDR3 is TGTGCCAGCAGAAGAGGAGGGGACAATGAGCAGTTCTTC. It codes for CASRRGGDNEQFF.